The clone carrying this T cell receptor (beta chain) was observed a few times. This entry comes from a study of molecular identifiers for immune sequencing clone quantification. MiXCR, run by TCRdb on the PCR reads, gives a single entry per CDR3 protein. Of about 98,000 distinct CDR3 sequences listed, around 30% are singletons. The CDR3 totals 15 residues. Looked up from germline, CDR1 is SGDLS and CDR2 is YYNGEE. Trimming at V came to 5 bases and at J to 0 bases, leaving 3 bases not matched to a gene. The chain is built from TRBV9 and TRBJ2-2; 8 positions match TRBD1. The sequence was obtained from a human donor in good health. Some libraries in this study had Jurkat cell RNA spiked in. Source material: naive CD8+ T cells from blood, with Jurkat cell RNA spiked in. Subset defined: FACS-sorted CD8+CD4-CCR7+CD45RA+ naive T cells. CDR3 region: CASRGQGPNTGELFF. The CDR3 DNA sequence: TGTGCCAGCAGAGGACAGGGTCCGAACACCGGGGAGCTGTTTTTT.